The rows below give T cell receptor beta chains drawn from one sample of a study of shared clonotypes between healthy human individuals. This table comes from immunoSEQ multiplex PCR, and its TCRdb copy is limited to in-frame clones, with some not included. Of over 2 million clones listed, 85% to 95% are singletons. Sequencing was performed on naive CD4+ T cells sorted from blood. These receptors all come from a man aged 18 to 29 in good health. CDR3s include the opening cysteine and the closing phenylalanine or tryptophan. The D gene is left open where the match is weak. A row's size may be missing; if present it is once, few, many or a size class.

J gene: TRBJ1-1
CDR3 length: 13
V gene: TRBV2
D gene: TRBD1
clone size: -
CDR3 DNA: TGTGCCAGCAGAACAGGGGGCAAGTCTGAAGCTTTCTTT
CDR3 protein: CASRTGGKSEAFF

J gene: TRBJ2-6
CDR3 length: 16
V gene: TRBV7-8
D gene: -
clone size: -
CDR3 DNA: TGTGCCAGCAGCCCGGTAAAAAGTGCCGGGGCCAACGTCCTGACTTTC
CDR3 protein: CASSPVKSAGANVLTF

J gene: TRBJ1-1
CDR3 length: 13
V gene: TRBV6-5
D gene: -
clone size: -
CDR3 DNA: TGTGCCAGCTGGGGGTACCCGAACACTGAAGCTTTCTTT
CDR3 protein: CASWGYPNTEAFF

J gene: TRBJ2-1
CDR3 length: 15
V gene: TRBV7-8
D gene: TRBD2
clone size: -
CDR3 DNA: TGTGCCAGCAGCCATGGACTAGCGGGAGTGGGTGAGCAGTTCTTC
CDR3 protein: CASSHGLAGVGEQFF

J gene: TRBJ1-1
CDR3 length: 15
V gene: TRBV21-1
D gene: -
clone size: -
CDR3 DNA: TGTGCCAGCAGGGACAGGCGAAGTTCGGACACTGAAGCTTTCTTT
CDR3 protein: CASRDRRSSDTEAFF

J gene: TRBJ1-2
CDR3 length: 16
V gene: TRBV5-4
D gene: -
clone size: once
CDR3 DNA: TGTGCCAGCAGCCCCGTGGGTGGGGGGACATGGTATGGCTACACCTTC
CDR3 protein: CASSPVGGGTWYGYTF

J gene: TRBJ2-7
CDR3 length: 16
V gene: TRBV7-9
D gene: TRBD2
clone size: -
CDR3 DNA: TGTGCCAGCAGCTATTCGACTAGCGGGCGCTCCTACGAGCAGTACTTC
CDR3 protein: CASSYSTSGRSYEQYF

J gene: TRBJ2-3
CDR3 length: 14
V gene: TRBV6-5
D gene: -
clone size: -
CDR3 DNA: TGTGCCAGCAGTTATTGGCAGGGGACAGATACGCAGTATTTT
CDR3 protein: CASSYWQGTDTQYF

J gene: TRBJ2-2
CDR3 length: 15
V gene: TRBV4-1
D gene: -
clone size: once
CDR3 DNA: TGCGCCAGCAGCCATACCGGGACCTCGAACGGGGAGCTGTTTTTT
CDR3 protein: CASSHTGTSNGELFF

J gene: TRBJ1-1
CDR3 length: 18
V gene: TRBV4-3
D gene: -
clone size: -
CDR3 DNA: TGCGCCAGCAGCCTTGCAGCCAATACTCCCACAGGGTTGGGTGAAGCTTTCTTT
CDR3 protein: CASSLAANTPTGLGEAFF

J gene: TRBJ2-6
CDR3 length: 19
V gene: TRBV18
D gene: TRBD1
clone size: -
CDR3 DNA: TGTGCCAGCTCACCACCGACAGGGCAGATGGCATCTGGGGCCAACGTCCTGACTTTC
CDR3 protein: CASSPPTGQMASGANVLTF

J gene: TRBJ2-1
CDR3 length: 12
V gene: TRBV6-5
D gene: -
clone size: -
CDR3 DNA: TGTGCCAGCAGTAACTTCTACAATGAGCAGTTCTTC
CDR3 protein: CASSNFYNEQFF

J gene: TRBJ1-2
CDR3 length: 17
V gene: TRBV28
D gene: -
clone size: -
CDR3 DNA: TGTGCCAGCAAATTGGAGCAAACCGCCCCTTCTAACTATGGCTACACCTTC
CDR3 protein: CASKLEQTAPSNYGYTF

J gene: TRBJ2-2
CDR3 length: 17
V gene: TRBV5-1
D gene: TRBD1
clone size: -
CDR3 DNA: TGCGCCAGCAGCCCTACACCCGGGACAGGCTACACCGGGGAGCTGTTTTTT
CDR3 protein: CASSPTPGTGYTGELFF